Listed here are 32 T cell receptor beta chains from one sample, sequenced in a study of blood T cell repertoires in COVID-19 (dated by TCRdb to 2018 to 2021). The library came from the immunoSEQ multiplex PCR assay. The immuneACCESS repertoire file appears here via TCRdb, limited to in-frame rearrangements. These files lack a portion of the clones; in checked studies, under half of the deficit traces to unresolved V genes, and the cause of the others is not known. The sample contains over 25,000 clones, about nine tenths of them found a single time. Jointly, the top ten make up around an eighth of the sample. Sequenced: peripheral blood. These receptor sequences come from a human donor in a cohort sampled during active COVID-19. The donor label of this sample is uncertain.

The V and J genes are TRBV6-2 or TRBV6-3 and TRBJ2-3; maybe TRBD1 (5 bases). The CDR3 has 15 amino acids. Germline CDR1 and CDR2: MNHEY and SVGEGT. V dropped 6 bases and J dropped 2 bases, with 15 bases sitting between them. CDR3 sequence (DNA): TGTGCCAGCAGCCCCTGGGGCTCCTACACAGATACGCAGTATTTT. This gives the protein CASSPWGSYTDTQYF.

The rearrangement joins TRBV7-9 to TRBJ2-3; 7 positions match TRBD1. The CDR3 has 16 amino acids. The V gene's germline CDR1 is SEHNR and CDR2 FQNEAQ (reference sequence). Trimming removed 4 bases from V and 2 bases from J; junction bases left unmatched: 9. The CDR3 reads CASSSYRGQDTDTQYF. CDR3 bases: TGTGCCAGCAGCTCCTATAGAGGACAGGACACAGATACGCAGTATTTT.

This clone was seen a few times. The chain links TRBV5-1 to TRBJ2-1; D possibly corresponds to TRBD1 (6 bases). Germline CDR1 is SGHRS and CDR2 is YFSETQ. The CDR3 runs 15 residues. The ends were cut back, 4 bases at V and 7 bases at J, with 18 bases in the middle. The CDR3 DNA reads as TGCGCCAGCAGCACCCGGGACAACTGGGGGAATGAGCAGTTCTTC. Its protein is CASSTRDNWGNEQFF.

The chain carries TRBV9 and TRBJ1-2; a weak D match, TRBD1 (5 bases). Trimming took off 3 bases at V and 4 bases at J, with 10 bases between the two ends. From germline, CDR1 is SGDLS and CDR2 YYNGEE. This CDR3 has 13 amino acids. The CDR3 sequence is CASSDGTFYGYTF. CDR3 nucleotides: TGTGCCAGCAGCGACGGGACTTTCTATGGCTACACCTTC.

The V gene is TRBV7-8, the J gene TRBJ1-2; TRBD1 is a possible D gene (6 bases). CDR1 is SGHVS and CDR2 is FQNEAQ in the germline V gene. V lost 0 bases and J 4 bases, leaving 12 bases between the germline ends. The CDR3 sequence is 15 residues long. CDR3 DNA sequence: TGTGCCAGCAGCTTAGCGCGCGGACAGTCCTATGGCTACACCTTC. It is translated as CASSLARGQSYGYTF.

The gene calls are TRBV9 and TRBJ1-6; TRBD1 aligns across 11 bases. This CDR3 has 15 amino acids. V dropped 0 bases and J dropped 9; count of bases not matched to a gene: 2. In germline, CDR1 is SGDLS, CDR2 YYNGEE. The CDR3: CASSVEDRGLSPLHF. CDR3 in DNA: TGTGCCAGCAGCGTAGAGGACAGGGGGCTTTCACCCCTCCACTTT.

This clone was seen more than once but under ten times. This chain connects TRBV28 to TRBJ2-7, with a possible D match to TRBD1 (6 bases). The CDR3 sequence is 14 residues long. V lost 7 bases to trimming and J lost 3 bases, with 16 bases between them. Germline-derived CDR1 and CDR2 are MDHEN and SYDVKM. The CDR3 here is CASTQGGRGYEQYF. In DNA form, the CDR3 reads TGTGCCAGCACCCAAGGGGGAAGGGGCTACGAGCAGTACTTC.

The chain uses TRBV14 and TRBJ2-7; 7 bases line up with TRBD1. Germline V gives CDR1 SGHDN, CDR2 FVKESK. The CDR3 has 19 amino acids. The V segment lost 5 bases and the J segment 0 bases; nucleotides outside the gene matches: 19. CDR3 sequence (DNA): TGTGCCAGCAGCACAAGAGCCCCTTACAGGGGCGGACCCTCCTACGAGCAGTACTTC. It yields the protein CASSTRAPYRGGPSYEQYF.

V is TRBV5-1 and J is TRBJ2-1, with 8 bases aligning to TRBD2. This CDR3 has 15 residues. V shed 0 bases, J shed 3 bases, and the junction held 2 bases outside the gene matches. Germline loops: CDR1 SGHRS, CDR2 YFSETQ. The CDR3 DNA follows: TGCGCCAGCAGCTTGGATAGCGGGGTCTACAATGAGCAGTTCTTC. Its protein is CASSLDSGVYNEQFF.

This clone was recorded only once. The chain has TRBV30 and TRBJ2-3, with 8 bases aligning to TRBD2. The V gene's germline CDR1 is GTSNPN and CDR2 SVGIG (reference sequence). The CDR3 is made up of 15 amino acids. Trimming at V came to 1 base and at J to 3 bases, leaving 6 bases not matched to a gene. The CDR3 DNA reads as TGTGCCTGGAGTGCCGGGACTAGAACAACAGATACGCAGTATTTT. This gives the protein CAWSAGTRTTDTQYF.

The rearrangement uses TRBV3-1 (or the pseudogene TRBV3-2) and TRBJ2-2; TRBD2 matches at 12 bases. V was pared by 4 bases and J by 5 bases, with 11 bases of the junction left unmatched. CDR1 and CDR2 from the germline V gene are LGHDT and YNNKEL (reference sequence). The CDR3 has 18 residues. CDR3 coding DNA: TGTGCCAGCAGCCCCACTAGCGGGGGGCCCCAGGGGACCGGGGAGCTGTTTTTT. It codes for CASSPTSGGPQGTGELFF.

CDR3 sequence: CASSLGTGGFNEQFF. The CDR3 DNA reads TGTGCCAGCAGCTTGGGGACAGGGGGGTTTAATGAGCAGTTCTTC. The chain links TRBV5-5 to TRBJ2-1, with 10 nucleotides matching TRBD1. After removal of 0 bases from V and 7 bases from J, the junction contained 4 bases not matched to a gene. This CDR3 comprises 15 residues. From germline, CDR1 is SGHKS and CDR2 YYEKEE (reference sequence).

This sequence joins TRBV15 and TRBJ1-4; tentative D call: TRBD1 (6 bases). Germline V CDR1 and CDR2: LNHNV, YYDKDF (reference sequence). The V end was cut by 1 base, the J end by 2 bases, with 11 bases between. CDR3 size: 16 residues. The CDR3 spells CATSRAVGATNEKLFF. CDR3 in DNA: TGTGCCACCAGCAGAGCAGTGGGGGCTACTAATGAAAAACTGTTTTTT.

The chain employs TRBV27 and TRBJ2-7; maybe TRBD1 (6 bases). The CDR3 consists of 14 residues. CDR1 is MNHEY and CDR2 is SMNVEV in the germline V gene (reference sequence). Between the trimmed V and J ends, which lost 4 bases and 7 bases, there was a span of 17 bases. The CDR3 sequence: CASSSPGQSREQYF. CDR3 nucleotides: TGTGCCAGCAGTTCCCCGGGACAAAGTAGAGAGCAGTACTTC.

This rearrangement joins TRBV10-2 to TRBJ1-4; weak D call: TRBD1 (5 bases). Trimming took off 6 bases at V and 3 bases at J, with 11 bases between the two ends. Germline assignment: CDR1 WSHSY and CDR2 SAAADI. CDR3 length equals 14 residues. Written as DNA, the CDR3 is TGCGCCAGCAGGGGGACGGGAGCTAATGAAAAACTGTTTTTT. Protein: CASRGTGANEKLFF.

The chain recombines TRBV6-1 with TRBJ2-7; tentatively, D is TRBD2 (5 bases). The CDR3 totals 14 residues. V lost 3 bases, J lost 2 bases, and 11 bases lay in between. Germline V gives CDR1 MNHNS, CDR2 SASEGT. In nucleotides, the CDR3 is TGTGCCAGCAGTGATTACGGGGAAACCTACGAGCAGTACTTC. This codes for CASSDYGETYEQYF.

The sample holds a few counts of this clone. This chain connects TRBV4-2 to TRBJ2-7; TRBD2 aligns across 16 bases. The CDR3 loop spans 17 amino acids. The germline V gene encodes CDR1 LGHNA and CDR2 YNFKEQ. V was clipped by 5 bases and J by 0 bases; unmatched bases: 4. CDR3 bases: TGTGCCAGCAGCGTCGGGACTAGCGGGGGGGGCTCCTACGAGCAGTACTTC. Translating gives CASSVGTSGGGSYEQYF.

Here the CDR3 reads CASRGTEHNSPLHF. In DNA form, the CDR3 reads TGTGCCAGCAGGGGGACAGAGCATAATTCACCCCTCCACTTT. This chain links TRBV6-6 with TRBJ1-6, with 7 bases matching TRBD1. CDR1 is MNHNY, CDR2 SVGAGI, per germline (reference sequence). CDR3 length: 14 amino acids. V lost 6 bases to trimming and J lost 5 bases; unmatched junction nucleotides: 4.

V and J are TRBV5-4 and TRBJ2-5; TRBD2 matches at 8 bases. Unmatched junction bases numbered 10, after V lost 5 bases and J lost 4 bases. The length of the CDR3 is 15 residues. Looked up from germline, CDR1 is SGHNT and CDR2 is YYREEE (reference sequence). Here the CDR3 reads CASSAGTRNSETQYF. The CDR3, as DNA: TGTGCCAGCAGTGCCGGGACTAGGAATTCAGAGACCCAGTACTTC.

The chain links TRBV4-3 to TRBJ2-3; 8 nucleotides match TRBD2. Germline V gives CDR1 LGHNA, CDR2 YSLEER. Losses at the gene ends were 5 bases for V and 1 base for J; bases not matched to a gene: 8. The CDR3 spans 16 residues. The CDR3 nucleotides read TGCGCCAGCAGCACCTATGCGGGGGGAGGCACAGATACGCAGTATTTT. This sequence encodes CASSTYAGGGTDTQYF.

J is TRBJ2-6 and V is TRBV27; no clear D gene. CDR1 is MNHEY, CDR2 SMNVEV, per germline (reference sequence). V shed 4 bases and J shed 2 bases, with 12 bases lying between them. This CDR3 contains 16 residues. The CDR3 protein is CASSSLPLTGANVLTF. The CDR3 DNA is TGTGCCAGCAGTTCTTTGCCCCTAACTGGGGCCAACGTCCTGACTTTC.

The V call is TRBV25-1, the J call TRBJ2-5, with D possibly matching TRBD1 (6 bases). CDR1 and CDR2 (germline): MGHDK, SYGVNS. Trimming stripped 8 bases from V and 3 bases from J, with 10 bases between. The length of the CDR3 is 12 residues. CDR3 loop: CASSRDKETQYF. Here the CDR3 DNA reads TGTGCCAGCTCCCGGGACAAAGAGACCCAGTACTTC.

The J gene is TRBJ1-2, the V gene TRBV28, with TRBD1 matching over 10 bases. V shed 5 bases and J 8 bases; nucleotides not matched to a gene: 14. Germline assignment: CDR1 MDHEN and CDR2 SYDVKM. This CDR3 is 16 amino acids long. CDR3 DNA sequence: TGTGCCAGCAGTCGGTCGGGACAGGGGTTTTTTGGGGGCTACACCTTC. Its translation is CASSRSGQGFFGGYTF.

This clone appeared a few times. The CDR3 spells CASSFGRGDGYTF. CDR3 in DNA: TGTGCCAGCAGCTTCGGCAGGGGAGATGGCTACACCTTC. The chain combines TRBV7-3 with TRBJ1-2; a weak D match, TRBD1 (6 bases). Germline values: CDR1 SGHTA, CDR2 FQGTGA. The CDR3 extends over 13 amino acids. The ends were cut back, 3 bases at V and 6 bases at J, with 11 bases in the middle.

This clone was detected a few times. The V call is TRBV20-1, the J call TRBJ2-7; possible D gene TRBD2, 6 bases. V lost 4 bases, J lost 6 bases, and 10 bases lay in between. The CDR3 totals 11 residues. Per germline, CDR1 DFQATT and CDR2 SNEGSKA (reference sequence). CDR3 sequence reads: CSATGGGEQYF. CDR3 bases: TGCAGTGCTACCGGGGGAGGCGAGCAGTACTTC.

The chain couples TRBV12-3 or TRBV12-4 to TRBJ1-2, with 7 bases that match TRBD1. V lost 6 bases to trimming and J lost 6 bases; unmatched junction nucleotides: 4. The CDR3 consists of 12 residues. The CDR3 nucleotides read TGTGCCAGCAGGACACAGGGGCATGGCTACACCTTC. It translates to CASRTQGHGYTF.

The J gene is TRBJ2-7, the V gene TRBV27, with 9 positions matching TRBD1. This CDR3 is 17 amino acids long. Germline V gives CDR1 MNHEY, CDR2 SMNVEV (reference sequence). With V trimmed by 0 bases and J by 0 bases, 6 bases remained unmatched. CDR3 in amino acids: CASSLSRTGVDSYEQYF. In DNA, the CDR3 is TGTGCCAGCAGTTTATCCCGGACAGGGGTCGACTCCTACGAGCAGTACTTC.

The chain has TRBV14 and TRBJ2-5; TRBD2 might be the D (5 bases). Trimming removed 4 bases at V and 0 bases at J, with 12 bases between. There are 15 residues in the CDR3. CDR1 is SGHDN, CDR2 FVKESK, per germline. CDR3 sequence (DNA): TGTGCCAGCAGCCCGGGAAGGGTGTACCAAGAGACCCAGTACTTC. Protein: CASSPGRVYQETQYF. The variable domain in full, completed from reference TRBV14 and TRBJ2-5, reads EAGVTQFPSHSVIEKGQTVTLRCDPISGHDNLYWYRRVMGKEIKFLLHFVKESKQDESGMPNNRFLAERTGGTYSTLKVQPAELEDSGVYFCASSPGRVYQETQYFGPGTRLLVL.

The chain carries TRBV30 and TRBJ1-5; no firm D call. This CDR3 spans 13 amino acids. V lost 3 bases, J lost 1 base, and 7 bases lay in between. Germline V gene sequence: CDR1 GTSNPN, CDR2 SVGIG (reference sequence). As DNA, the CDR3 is TGTGCCTGGAGCGGAGACAGCAATCAGCCCCAGCATTTT. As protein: CAWSGDSNQPQHF.

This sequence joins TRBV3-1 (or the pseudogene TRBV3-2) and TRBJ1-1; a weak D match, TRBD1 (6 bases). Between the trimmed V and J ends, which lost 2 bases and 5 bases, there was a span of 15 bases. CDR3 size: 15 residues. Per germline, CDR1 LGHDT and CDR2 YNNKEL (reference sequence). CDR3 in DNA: TGTGCCAGCAGCCAACTTAACTGGGGGCAGACTGAAGCTTTCTTT. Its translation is CASSQLNWGQTEAFF.

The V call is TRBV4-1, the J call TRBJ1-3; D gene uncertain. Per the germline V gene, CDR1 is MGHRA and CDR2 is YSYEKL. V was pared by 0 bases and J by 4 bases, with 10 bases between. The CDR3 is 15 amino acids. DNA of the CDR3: TGCGCCAGCAGCCAAGACCCAGCGGCCGGAAACACCATATATTTT. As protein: CASSQDPAAGNTIYF.

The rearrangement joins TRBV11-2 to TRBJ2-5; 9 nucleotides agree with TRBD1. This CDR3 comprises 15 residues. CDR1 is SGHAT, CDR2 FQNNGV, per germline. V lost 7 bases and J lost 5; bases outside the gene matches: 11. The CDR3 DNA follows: TGTGCCAGCACCCCAAGACAGGGGGTGGGTGAGACCCAGTACTTC. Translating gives CASTPRQGVGETQYF.